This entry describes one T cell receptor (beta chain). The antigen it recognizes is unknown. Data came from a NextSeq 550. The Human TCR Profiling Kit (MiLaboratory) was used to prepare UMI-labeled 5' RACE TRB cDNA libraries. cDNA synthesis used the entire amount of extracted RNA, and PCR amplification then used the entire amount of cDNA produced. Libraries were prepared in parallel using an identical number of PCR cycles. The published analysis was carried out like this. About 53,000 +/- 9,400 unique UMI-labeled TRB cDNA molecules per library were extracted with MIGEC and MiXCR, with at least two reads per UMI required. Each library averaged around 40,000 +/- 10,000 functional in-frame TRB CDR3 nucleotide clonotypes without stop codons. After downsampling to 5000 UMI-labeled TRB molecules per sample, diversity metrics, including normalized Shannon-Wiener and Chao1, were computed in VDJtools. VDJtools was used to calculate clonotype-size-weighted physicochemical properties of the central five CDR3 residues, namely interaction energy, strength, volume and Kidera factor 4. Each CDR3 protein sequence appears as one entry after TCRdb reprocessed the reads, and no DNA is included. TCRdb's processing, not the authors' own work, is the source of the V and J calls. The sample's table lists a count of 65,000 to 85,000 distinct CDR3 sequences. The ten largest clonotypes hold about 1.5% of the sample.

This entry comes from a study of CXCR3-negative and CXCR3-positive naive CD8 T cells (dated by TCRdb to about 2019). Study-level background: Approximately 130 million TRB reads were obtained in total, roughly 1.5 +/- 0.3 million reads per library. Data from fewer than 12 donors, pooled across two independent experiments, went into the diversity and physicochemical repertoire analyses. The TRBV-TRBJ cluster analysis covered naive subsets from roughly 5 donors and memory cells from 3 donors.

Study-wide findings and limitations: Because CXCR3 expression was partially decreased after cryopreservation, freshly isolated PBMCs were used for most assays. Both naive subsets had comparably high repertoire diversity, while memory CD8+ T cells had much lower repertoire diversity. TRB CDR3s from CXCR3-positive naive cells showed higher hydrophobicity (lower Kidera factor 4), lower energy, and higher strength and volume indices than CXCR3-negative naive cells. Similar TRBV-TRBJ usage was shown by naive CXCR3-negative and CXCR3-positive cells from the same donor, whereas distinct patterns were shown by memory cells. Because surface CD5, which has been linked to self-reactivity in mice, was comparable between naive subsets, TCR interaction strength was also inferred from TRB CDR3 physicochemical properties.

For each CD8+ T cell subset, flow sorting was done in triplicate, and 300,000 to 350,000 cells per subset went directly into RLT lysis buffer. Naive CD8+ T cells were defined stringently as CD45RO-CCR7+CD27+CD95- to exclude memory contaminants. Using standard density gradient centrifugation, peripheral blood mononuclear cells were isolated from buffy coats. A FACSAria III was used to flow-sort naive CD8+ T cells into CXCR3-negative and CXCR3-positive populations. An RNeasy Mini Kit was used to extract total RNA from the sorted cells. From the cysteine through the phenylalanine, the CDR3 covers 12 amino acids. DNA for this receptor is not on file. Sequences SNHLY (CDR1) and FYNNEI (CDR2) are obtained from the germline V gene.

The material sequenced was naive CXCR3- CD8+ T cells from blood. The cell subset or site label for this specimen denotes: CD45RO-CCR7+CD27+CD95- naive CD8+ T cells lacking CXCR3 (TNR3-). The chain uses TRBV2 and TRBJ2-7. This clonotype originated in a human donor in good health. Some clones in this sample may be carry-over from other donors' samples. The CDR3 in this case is CASSEVHYEQYF. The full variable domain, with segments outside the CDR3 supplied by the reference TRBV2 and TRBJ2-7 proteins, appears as EPEVTQTPSHQVTQMGQEVILRCVPISNHLYFYWYRQILGQKVEFLVSFYNNEISEKSEIFDDQFSVERPDGSNFTLKIRSTKLEDSAMYFCASSEVHYEQYFGPGTRLTVT.